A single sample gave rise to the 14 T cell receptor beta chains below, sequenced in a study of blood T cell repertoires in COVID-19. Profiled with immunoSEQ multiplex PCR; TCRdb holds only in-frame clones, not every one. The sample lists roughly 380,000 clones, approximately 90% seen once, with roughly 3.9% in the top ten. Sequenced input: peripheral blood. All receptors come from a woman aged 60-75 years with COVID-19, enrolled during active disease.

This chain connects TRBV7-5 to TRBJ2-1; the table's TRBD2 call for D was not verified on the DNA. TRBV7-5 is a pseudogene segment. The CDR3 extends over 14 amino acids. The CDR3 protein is CARSLGVTRNEQFF. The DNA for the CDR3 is TGTGCCAGAAGCTTAGGGGTGACTAGAAATGAGCAGTTCTTC.

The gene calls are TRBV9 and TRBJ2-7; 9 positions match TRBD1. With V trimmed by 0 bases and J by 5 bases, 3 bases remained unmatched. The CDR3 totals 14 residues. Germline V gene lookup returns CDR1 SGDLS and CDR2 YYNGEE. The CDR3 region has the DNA TGTGCCAGCAGCGTAGGGGACAGGGCAAACGAGCAGTACTTC. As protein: CASSVGDRANEQYF.

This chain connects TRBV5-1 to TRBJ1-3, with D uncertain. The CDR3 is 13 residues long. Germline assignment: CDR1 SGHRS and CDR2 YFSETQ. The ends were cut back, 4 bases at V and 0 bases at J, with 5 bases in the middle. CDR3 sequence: CASSEFSGNTIYF. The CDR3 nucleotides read TGCGCCAGCAGCGAGTTCTCTGGAAACACCATATATTTT.

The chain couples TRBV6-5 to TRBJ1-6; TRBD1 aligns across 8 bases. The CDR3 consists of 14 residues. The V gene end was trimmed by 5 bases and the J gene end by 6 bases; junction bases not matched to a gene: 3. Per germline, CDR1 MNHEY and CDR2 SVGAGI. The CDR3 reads CASSTDRGNSPLHF. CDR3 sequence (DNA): TGTGCCAGCAGTACTGACAGGGGTAATTCACCCCTCCACTTT.

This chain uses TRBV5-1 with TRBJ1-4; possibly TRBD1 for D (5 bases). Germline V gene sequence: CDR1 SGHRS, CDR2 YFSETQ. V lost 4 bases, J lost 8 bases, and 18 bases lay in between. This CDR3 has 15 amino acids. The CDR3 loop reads CASSARGGVEEKLFF. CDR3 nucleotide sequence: TGCGCCAGCAGCGCCCGAGGAGGGGTGGAGGAAAAACTGTTTTTT.

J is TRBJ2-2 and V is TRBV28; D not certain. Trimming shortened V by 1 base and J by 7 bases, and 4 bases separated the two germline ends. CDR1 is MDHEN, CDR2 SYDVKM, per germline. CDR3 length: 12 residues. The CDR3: CASSLFGGELFF. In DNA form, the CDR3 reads TGTGCCAGCAGTTTATTCGGCGGGGAGCTGTTTTTT.

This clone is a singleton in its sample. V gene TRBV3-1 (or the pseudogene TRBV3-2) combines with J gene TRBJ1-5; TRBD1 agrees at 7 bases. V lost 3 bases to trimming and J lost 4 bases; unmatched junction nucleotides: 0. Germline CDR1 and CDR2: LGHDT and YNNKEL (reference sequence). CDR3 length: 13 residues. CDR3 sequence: CASSQTGNQPQHF. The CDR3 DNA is TGTGCCAGCAGCCAGACAGGGAATCAGCCCCAGCATTTT.

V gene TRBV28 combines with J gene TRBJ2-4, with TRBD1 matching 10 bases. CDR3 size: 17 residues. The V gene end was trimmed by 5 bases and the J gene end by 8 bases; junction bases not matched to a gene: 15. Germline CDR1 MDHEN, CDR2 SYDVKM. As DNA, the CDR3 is TGTGCCAGCAGTCTAATTAATGCGGGGGACAGGGGCGACATTCAGTACTTC. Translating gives CASSLINAGDRGDIQYF.

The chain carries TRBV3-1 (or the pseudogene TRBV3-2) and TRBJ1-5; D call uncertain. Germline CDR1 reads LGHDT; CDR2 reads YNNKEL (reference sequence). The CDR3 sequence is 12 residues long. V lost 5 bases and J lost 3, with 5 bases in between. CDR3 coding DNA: TGTGCCAGCAGCTCAAACAATCAGCCCCAGCATTTT. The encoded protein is CASSSNNQPQHF.

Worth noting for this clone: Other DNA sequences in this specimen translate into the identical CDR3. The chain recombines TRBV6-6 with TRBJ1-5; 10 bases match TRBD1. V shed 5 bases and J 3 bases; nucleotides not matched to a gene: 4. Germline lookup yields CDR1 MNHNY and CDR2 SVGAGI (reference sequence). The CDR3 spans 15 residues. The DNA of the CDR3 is TGTGCCAGCAGTCGGGACAGGGGTTCCAATCAGCCCCAGCATTTT. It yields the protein CASSRDRGSNQPQHF.

The CDR3 loop is CASSQAGGSEAFF. CDR3 DNA sequence: TGTGCCAGCAGCCAAGCCGGGGGATCAGAAGCTTTCTTT. The chain carries TRBV3-1 (or the pseudogene TRBV3-2) and TRBJ1-1; maybe TRBD1 (5 bases). The germline V and J ends were trimmed by 1 base and 8 bases, with 11 bases remaining between them. CDR3 length: 13 residues. Germline CDR1 and CDR2: LGHDT and YNNKEL (reference sequence).

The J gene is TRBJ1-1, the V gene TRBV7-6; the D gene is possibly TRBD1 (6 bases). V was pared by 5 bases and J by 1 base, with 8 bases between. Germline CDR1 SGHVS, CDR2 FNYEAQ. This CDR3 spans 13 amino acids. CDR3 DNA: TGTGCCAGCAGCAGGGGACAGAACACTGAAGCTTTCTTT. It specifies CASSRGQNTEAFF. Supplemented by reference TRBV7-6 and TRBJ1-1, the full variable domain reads GAGVSQSPRYKVTKRGQDVALRCDPISGHVSLYWYRQALGQGPEFLTYFNYEAQQDKSGLPNDRFSAERPEGSISTLTIQRTEQRDSAMYRCASSRGQNTEAFFGQGTRLTVV.

The CDR3 loop is CASSPSGGLNQPQHF. Here the CDR3 DNA reads TGTGCCAGCAGCCCCTCGGGGGGGCTAAATCAGCCCCAGCATTTT. V and J are TRBV6-5 and TRBJ1-5; possible D gene TRBD1, 6 bases. Germline V gene sequence: CDR1 MNHEY, CDR2 SVGAGI. The germline V and J ends were trimmed by 6 bases and 4 bases, with 16 bases remaining between them. The CDR3 has 15 residues.

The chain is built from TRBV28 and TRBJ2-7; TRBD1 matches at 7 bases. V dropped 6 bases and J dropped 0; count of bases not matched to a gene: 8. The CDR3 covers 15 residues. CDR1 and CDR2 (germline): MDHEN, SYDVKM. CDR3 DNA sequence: TGTGCCAGCAGAACACAGGGGTCCTACTCCTACGAGCAGTACTTC. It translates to CASRTQGSYSYEQYF.